The clone carrying this T cell receptor (beta chain) was detected only once. The data belong to a study of T cell changes during pregnancy in multiple sclerosis. This CDR3 contains 15 residues. Germline CDR1 SNHLY, CDR2 FYNNEI. Trimming cost V 11 bases and J 0 bases; bases outside gene matches: 10. The protocol was immunoSEQ multiplex PCR, while the TCRdb copy is restricted to in-frame clones and leaves out a portion. Here the sample spans tens of thousands of clones, around 90% being singletons. This rearrangement joins TRBV2 to TRBJ1-1; 9 bases agree with TRBD1. This receptor was taken from a female donor with multiple sclerosis, enrolled in a pregnancy study. This specimen was CD4+ T cells from peripheral blood mononuclear cells, taken in the third trimester of pregnancy. This CDR3 reads CARYGGQGLNTEAFF. The DNA of the CDR3 is TGTGCCCGATATGGAGGACAGGGGCTGAACACTGAAGCTTTCTTT. The variable domain in full, completed from reference TRBV2 and TRBJ1-1, reads EPEVTQTPSHQVTQMGQEVILRCVPISNHLYFYWYRQILGQKVEFLVSFYNNEISEKSEIFDDQFSVERPDGSNFTLKIRSTKLEDSAMYFCARYGGQGLNTEAFFGQGTRLTVV.